One sample yielded the 11 T cell receptor beta chains listed below, sequenced in a study of shared clonotypes between healthy human individuals. TCRdb's table, derived via immunoSEQ multiplex PCR, lists solely in-frame clones and lacks some. This sample carries about 1.5 million clones, over 95% of them seen once, and the ten largest clones take approximately 1.1%. Sequenced sample: naive CD4+ T cells sorted from blood. The sample's subset: CD45RA+ positively selected. These receptors originate from a man younger than 45 in good health.

This chain uses TRBV9 with TRBJ2-7, with D tentatively TRBD2 (5 bases). From germline, CDR1 is SGDLS and CDR2 YYNGEE. There are 16 residues in the CDR3. Trimming left V 4 bases short and J 5 bases short, with 22 bases between. CDR3 in amino acids: CASSPLEDVSIDEQYF. CDR3 nucleotide sequence: TGTGCCAGCAGCCCTTTGGAGGACGTAAGTATCGACGAGCAGTACTTC.

This clone was recorded only once. The DNA for the CDR3 is TGTGCCAGCAGTTCTCGGGTTAGCGGGAGCGATGAGCAGTTCTTC. This encodes CASSSRVSGSDEQFF. The V and J genes are TRBV6-6 and TRBJ2-1; 9 nucleotides match TRBD2. CDR1 and CDR2 (germline): MNHNY, SVGAGI (reference sequence). This CDR3 has 15 amino acids. J was trimmed by 8 bases and V by 4 bases; bases with no gene match: 9.

CDR3 nucleotides: TGTGCCAGCACGAAACAGGGAGATGGCTACACCTTC. This codes for CASTKQGDGYTF. V usage is TRBV28 and J usage is TRBJ1-2; weak D call: TRBD1 (6 bases). Germline CDR1 and CDR2: MDHEN and SYDVKM. The V end was cut by 7 bases, the J end by 6 bases, with 12 bases between. The CDR3 is 12 residues long.

This clone was detected once. CDR3 in amino acids: CASRKDRGPNEQFF. CDR3 in DNA: TGTGCCAGCAGGAAAGACAGGGGGCCTAATGAGCAGTTCTTC. The chain has TRBV6-5 and TRBJ2-1; 10 bases are a match to TRBD1. The CDR3 has 14 residues. V trimming: 6 bases; J trimming: 7 bases; junction bases outside the gene matches: 6. Looked up from germline, CDR1 is MNHEY and CDR2 is SVGAGI.

The V gene is TRBV7-2, the J gene TRBJ2-7, with 7 nucleotides matching TRBD1. The germline gives CDR1 SGHTA, CDR2 FQGNSA. The CDR3 is 15 residues long. The V gene end was trimmed by 1 base and the J gene end by 4 bases; junction bases not matched to a gene: 7. The CDR3 DNA follows: TGTGCCAGCAGCTTAGTTGGGACAGAGACTTACGAGCAGTACTTC. It encodes CASSLVGTETYEQYF.

This chain connects TRBV15 to TRBJ2-7; TRBD2 aligns across 8 bases. This CDR3 contains 16 residues. Germline CDR1 reads LNHNV; CDR2 reads YYDKDF (reference sequence). The J segment lost 2 bases and the V segment lost 0 bases, leaving 6 bases of the junction unmatched. The CDR3 is CATSRDLAGGPYEQYF. The CDR3 DNA follows: TGTGCCACCAGCAGAGATTTGGCGGGAGGCCCCTACGAGCAGTACTTC.

This clone has a single count. This chain joins TRBV5-1 and TRBJ2-1; maybe TRBD1 (6 bases). Deletions cut 7 bases from V and 8 bases from J, with 16 bases between. The CDR3 totals 13 residues. From germline, CDR1 is SGHRS and CDR2 YFSETQ. The CDR3 region has the DNA TGCGCCAGCCACAATGGAGCAGGGGATGAGCAGTTCTTC. Translation: CASHNGAGDEQFF.

Comment on this clone: The sample contains more than one DNA sequence encoding this CDR3. CDR3 amino acids: CASSPSNQPQHF. The CDR3 region has the DNA TGTGCCAGCTCACCAAGCAATCAGCCCCAGCATTTT. V and J are TRBV18 and TRBJ1-5; D unclear. CDR1 is KGHSH and CDR2 is LQKENI in the germline V gene. Trimming pared 2 bases from V and 1 base from J, leaving 0 bases between. This CDR3 is built from 12 residues. The full variable domain, in which reference TRBV18 and TRBJ1-5 provide the parts outside the CDR3, is NAGVMQNPRHLVRRRGQEARLRCSPMKGHSHVYWYRQLPEEGLKFMVYLQKENIIDESGMPKERFSAEFPKEGPSILRIQQVVRGDSAAYFCASSPSNQPQHFGDGTRLSIL.

The gene calls are TRBV9 and TRBJ1-4, with 10 bases that match TRBD1. CDR1 is SGDLS and CDR2 is YYNGEE in the germline V gene. The CDR3 consists of 14 residues. The trim removed 3 bases at V and 10 bases at J, leaving 6 bases unmatched. The CDR3 here is CASSAGTGEGKLFF. The CDR3 DNA follows: TGTGCCAGCAGCGCCGGGACAGGGGAGGGAAAACTGTTTTTT.

This chain links TRBV9 with TRBJ2-2; D perhaps matches TRBD1 (6 bases). CDR1 SGDLS and CDR2 YYNGEE come from the germline V gene. V gave up 4 bases and J gave up 0 bases, with 19 bases separating them. The length of the CDR3 is 18 residues. The CDR3 reads CASSLPGAAGANTGELFF. The CDR3 DNA sequence: TGTGCCAGCAGCCTTCCAGGGGCCGCGGGTGCGAACACCGGGGAGCTGTTTTTT.

The rearrangement links TRBV28 to TRBJ2-7, with TRBD2 matching over 7 bases. The germline V gene has CDR1 MDHEN and CDR2 SYDVKM. The CDR3 sequence is 13 residues long. V lost 7 bases, J lost 6 bases, and 9 bases stayed unmatched. Written as DNA, the CDR3 is TGTGCCAGCAACCTGGCGGGAGTGGTCGAGCAGTACTTC. Translated, it gives CASNLAGVVEQYF.